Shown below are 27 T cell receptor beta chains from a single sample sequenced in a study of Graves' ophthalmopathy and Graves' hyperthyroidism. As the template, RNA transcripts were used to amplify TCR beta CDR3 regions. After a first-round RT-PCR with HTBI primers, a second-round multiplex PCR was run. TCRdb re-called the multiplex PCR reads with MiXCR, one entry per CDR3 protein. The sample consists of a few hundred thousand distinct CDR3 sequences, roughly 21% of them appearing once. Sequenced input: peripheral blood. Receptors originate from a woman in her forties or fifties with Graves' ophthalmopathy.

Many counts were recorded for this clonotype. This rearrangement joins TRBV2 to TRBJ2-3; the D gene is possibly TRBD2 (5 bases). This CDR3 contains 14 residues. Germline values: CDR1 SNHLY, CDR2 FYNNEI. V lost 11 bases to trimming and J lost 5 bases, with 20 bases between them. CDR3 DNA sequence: TGTGCCCAAGCCCCAGGTGCGGGTAGAGATACGCAGTATTTT. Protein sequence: CAQAPGAGRDTQYF.

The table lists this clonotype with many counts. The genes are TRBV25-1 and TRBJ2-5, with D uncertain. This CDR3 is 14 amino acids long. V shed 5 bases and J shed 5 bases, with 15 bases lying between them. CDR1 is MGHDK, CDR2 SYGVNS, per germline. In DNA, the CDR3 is TGTGCCAGCAGTCCATGGACCCTGGGGGAGACCCAGTACTTC. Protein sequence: CASSPWTLGETQYF.

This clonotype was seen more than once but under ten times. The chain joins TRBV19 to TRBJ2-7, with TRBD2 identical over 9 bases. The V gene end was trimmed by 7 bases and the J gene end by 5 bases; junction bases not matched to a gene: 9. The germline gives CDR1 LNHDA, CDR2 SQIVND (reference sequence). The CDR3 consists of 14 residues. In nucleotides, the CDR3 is TGTGCCAGTACCCCGGGACTAGCTTCCCACGAGCAGTACTTC. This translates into CASTPGLASHEQYF.

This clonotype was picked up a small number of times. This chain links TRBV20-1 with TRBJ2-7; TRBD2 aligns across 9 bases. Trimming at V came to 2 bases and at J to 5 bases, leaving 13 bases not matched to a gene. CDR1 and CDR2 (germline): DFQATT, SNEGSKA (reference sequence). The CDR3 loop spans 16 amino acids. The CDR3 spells CSARPLGLAGSNEQYF. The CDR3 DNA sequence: TGCAGTGCTAGACCCCTGGGGCTAGCGGGATCAAACGAGCAGTACTTC.

The CDR3 sequence: CASSPPPGKGAGELFF. Written as DNA, the CDR3 is TGTGCCAGCAGCCCCCCGCCAGGGAAAGGGGCCGGGGAGCTGTTTTTT. The chain couples TRBV11-2 to TRBJ2-2; possibly TRBD1 for D (5 bases). The CDR3 runs 16 residues. Germline lookup yields CDR1 SGHAT and CDR2 FQNNGV. V shed 5 bases and J shed 6 bases, with 19 bases lying between them. Variable domain in full (rest from reference TRBV11-2 and TRBJ2-2): EAGVAQSPRYKIIEKRQSVAFWCNPISGHATLYWYQQILGQGPKLLIQFQNNGVVDDSQLPKDRFSAERLKGVDSTLKIQPAKLEDSAVYLCASSPPPGKGAGELFFGEGSRLTVL.

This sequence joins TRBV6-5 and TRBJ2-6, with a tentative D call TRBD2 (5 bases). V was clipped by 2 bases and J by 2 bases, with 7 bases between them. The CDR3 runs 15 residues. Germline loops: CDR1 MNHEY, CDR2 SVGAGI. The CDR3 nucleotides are TGTGCCAGCAGTTACGAGGGAGCTGGGGCCAACGTCCTGACTTTC. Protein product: CASSYEGAGANVLTF.

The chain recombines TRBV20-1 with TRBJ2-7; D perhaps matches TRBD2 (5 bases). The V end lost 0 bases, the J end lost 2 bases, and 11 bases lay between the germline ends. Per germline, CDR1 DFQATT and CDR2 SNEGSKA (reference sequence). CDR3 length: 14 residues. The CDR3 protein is CSARDLEETYEQYF. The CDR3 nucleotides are TGCAGTGCTAGAGATTTGGAGGAAACCTACGAGCAGTACTTC.

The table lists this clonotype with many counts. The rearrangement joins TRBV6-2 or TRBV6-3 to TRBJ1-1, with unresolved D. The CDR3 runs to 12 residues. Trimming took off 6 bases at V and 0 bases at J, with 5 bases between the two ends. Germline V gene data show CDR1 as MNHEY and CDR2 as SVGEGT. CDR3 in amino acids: CASSVMNTEAFF. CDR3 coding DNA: TGTGCCAGCAGCGTAATGAACACTGAAGCTTTCTTT.

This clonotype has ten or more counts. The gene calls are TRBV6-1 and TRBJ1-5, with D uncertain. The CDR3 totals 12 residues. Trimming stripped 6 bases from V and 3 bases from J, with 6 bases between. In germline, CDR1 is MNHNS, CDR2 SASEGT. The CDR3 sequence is CASRNPNQPQHF. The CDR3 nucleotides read TGTGCCAGCAGAAACCCCAATCAGCCCCAGCATTTT.

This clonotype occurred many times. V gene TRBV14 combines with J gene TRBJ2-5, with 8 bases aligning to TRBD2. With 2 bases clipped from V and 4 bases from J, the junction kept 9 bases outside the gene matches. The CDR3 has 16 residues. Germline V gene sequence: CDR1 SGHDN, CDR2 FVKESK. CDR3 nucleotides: TGTGCCAGCAGCCAAAGAAGCGGGAGTGGAGGAGAGACCCAGTACTTC. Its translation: CASSQRSGSGGETQYF.

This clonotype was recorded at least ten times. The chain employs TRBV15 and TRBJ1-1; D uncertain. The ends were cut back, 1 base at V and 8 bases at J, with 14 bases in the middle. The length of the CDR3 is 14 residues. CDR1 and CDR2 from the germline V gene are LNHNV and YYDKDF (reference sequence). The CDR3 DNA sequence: TGTGCCACCAGCAGAGTGCAGACCAGCGGCGAAGCTTTCTTT. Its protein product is CATSRVQTSGEAFF.

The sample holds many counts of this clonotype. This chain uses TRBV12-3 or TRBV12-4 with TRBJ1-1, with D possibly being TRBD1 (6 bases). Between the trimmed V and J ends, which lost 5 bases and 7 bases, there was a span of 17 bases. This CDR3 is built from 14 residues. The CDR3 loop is CASSQGGKTLEAFF. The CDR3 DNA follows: TGTGCCAGCAGTCAAGGGGGGAAAACCCTTGAAGCTTTCTTT.

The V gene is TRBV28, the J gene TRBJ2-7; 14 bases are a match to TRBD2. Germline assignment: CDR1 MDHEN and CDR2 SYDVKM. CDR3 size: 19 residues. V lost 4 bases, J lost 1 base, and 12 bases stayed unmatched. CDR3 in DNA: TGTGCCAGCAGTTCCCTAGAGGGACTAGCGGGAGCGACGTCCTACGAGCAGTACTTC. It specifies CASSSLEGLAGATSYEQYF.

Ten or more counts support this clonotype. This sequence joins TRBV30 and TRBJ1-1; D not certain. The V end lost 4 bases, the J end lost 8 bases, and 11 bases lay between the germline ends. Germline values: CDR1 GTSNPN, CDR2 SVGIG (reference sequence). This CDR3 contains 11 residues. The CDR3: CAWNVDGEAFF. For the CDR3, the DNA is TGTGCCTGGAACGTTGACGGGGAAGCTTTCTTT.

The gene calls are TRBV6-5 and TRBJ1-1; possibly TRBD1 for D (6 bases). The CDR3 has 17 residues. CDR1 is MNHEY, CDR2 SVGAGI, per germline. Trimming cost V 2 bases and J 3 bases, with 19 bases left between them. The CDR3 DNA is TGTGCCAGCAGTTACCCGATTTATGGGGGCGGGGACACTGAAGCTTTCTTT. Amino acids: CASSYPIYGGGDTEAFF.

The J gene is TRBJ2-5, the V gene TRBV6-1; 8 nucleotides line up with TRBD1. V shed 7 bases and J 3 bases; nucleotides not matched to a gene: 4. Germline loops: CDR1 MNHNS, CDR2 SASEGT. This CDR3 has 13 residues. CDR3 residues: CASIMDREETQYF. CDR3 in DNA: TGTGCCAGCATCATGGACAGGGAAGAGACCCAGTACTTC.

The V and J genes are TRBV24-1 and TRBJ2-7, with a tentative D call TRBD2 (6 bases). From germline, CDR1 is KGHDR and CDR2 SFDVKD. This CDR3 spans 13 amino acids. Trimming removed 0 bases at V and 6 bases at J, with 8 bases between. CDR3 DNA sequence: TGTGCCACCAGTGATTTGTCCGGGGGCGAGCAGTACTTC. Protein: CATSDLSGGEQYF.

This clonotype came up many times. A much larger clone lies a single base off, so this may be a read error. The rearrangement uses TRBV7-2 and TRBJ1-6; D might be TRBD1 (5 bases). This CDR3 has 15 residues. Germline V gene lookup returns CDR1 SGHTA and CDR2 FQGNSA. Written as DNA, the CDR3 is TGTGCCGGCAGCTTGTCCCAGGGACCCAATTCACCCCTCCACTTT. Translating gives CAGSLSQGPNSPLHF.

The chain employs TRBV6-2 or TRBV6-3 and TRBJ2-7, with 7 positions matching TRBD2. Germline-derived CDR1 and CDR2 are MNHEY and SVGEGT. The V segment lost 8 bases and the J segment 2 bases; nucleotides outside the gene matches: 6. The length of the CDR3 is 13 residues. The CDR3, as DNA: TGTGCCAGCCAGCGGGGTTCAACCTACGAGCAGTACTTC. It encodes CASQRGSTYEQYF.

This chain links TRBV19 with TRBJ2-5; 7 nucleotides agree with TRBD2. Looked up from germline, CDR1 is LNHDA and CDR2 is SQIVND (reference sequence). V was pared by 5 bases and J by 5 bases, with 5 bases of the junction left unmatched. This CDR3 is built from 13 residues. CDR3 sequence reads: CASSGREVETQYF. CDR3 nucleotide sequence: TGTGCCAGTAGTGGACGGGAGGTCGAGACCCAGTACTTC.

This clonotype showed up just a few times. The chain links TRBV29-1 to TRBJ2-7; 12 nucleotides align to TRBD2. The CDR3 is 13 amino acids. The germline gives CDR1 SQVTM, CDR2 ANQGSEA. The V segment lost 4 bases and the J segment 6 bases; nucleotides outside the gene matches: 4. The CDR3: CSVALAGGLEQYF. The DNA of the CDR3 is TGCAGCGTTGCCCTAGCGGGAGGGCTCGAGCAGTACTTC.

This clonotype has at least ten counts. CDR3 bases: TGTGCCAGCAGTCCCCGGCCGGTAGGACAGCAGTACTTC. It encodes CASSPRPVGQQYF. This chain uses TRBV28 with TRBJ2-7; D not resolved. V lost 5 bases and J 8 bases, leaving 16 bases between the germline ends. The CDR3 spans 13 residues. Germline CDR1 and CDR2: MDHEN and SYDVKM.

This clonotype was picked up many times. This chain's CDR3 is CASSERTGGIGNQPQHF. The CDR3, as DNA: TGTGCCAGTAGTGAGCGGACAGGGGGTATAGGCAATCAGCCCCAGCATTTT. V gene TRBV19 combines with J gene TRBJ1-5; 10 bases are a match to TRBD1. In germline, CDR1 is LNHDA, CDR2 SQIVND (reference sequence). The length of the CDR3 is 17 residues. The junction had 9 bases not matched to a gene; V was cut back by 5 bases and J by 2 bases.

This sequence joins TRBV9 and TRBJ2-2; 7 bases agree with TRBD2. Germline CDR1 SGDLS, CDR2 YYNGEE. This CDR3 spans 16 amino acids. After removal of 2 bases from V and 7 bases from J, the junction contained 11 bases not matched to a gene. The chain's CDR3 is CASSVGGSFEDGELFF. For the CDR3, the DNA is TGTGCCAGCAGCGTCGGGGGGAGCTTCGAGGACGGGGAGCTGTTTTTT.

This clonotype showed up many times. For the CDR3, the DNA is TGTGCCAGCATCGACCCGGGGGCAAAGACCGGGGAGCTGTTTTTT. It translates to CASIDPGAKTGELFF. The J gene is TRBJ2-2, the V gene TRBV11-1, with D perhaps being TRBD1 or TRBD2 (6 bases each). Trimming took 7 bases from V and 5 from J, leaving 17 bases between them. CDR1 and CDR2 from the germline V gene are SGHAT and FQDESV (reference sequence). The CDR3 is made up of 15 amino acids.

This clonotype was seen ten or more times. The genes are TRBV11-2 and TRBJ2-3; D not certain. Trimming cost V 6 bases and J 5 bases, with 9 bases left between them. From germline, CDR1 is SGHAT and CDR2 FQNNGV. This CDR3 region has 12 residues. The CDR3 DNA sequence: TGTGCCAGCAGTACTTGGGGAGATACGCAGTATTTT. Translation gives CASSTWGDTQYF.

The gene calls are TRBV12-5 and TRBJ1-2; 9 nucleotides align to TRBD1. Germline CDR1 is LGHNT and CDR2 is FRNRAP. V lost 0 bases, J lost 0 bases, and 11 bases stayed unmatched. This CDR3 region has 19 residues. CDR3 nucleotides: TGTGCTAGTGGTTTGGTACTGGGACAGGGCCAATACGCTAACTATGGCTACACCTTC. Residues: CASGLVLGQGQYANYGYTF.